This T cell receptor beta chain was profiled in a study of shared clonotypes between healthy human individuals (TCRdb year 2020). The study in broad terms: Three men and two women, aged 18 to 49 years, made up the cohort. Between about 0.9 and 10 billion PBMCs per donor were obtained by leukapheresis. To estimate repertoire size and how much clonotype sharing occurs between individuals, the study deeply sequenced the blood TCR repertoires of several healthy adults. To increase sequencing depth and limit assay-specific biases, different laboratories used diverse techniques to prepare libraries and sequence TCR repertoires. For each donor, CD4 naive and CD4 memory were each run on three plates, CD8 naive on two plates, and CD8 memory on one plate.

Including cysteine and phenylalanine, the CDR3 has 16 amino acids. Of the read, only the CDR3 DNA is kept; its 48 bases are in frame from base 1. The germline V gene yields SGHAT for CDR1 and FQNNGV for CDR2. V is clipped by 5 bases and J by 0 bases, and the sequence between their germline boundaries is 14 bases long. TCR CDR3 regions were amplified from genomic DNA by multiplex PCR using the deep immunoSEQ assay. Genomic DNA extracted from each cell subset was distributed evenly over all wells of several immunoSEQ 96-well plates, and each plate served as one replicate. For sorted subsets, roughly 200 ng of genomic DNA, equivalent to about 30,000 T cell genomes, went into each replicate PCR. The purified libraries were quantified using a Qubit 3.0 fluorometer, sized with a Bioanalyzer 2100, and then quantified again using the KAPA Library Quantification kit. Every immunoSEQ 96-well plate was sequenced on a dedicated single-read 150-cycle Illumina NextSeq 550 flow cell. From the authors' description of their analysis: Because the immunoSEQ output included only junctional sequences and no quality scores, the filtering could not be the same as the filtering used for full-length reads. To assign V/J genes and CDR3, sequences were annotated using PyIR, a Python wrapper for IgBLAST v1.9, with IMGT germline references. Reads with weak V/J assignments (E-value above 1e-6), missing CDR3, stop codons, out-of-frame junctions, or ambiguous translated residues were removed. V3J clonotypes were defined by identical inferred V gene, J gene, and CDR3 amino acid sequence. To compute the percentage overlap between repertoires, the number of shared unique clonotypes was divided by the size of the smaller repertoire. Three approaches were used to assess repertoire richness: RTK rarefaction, the Chao1 estimator, and Recon v2.1 estimates of unobserved clonotypes. OLGA was used to compute generation probabilities for all TCRbeta clonotypes that the gDNA method yielded from a handful of donors. Entries here come from immuneACCESS through TCRdb and include only in-frame sequences with V and J called. Some clones fail to appear in such tables; in the studies checked, an unresolved V gene covers under half of the shortfall, and the cause of the remainder is unknown. The D gene and trimming were derived from the DNA, and the V and J assignments and clone size from that table. Here the sample has around 700,000 clones; around 67% occur a single time. The ten most abundant clones make up under 2% of the sample.

The donors were healthy, HIV-negative adults who had no recently reported acute infections or vaccinations. Only Caucasian adults living in Nashville, Tennessee, USA were represented among the donors. CD4+ T cells were enriched by magnetic negative selection, after which naive cells were positively selected on CD45RA and the negative fraction was taken as the memory subset. After blood collection by leukapheresis, PBMCs were isolated using Ficoll-Histopaque density gradient centrifugation and then cryopreserved in the vapor phase of liquid nitrogen. Purity and quantity of every magnetically sorted T cell population were checked by analytical flow cytometry. From each sorted fraction, genomic DNA was isolated and quantified by UV absorbance on a Nanodrop 2000c. Beyond this particular receptor, the publication reports: Naive subsets generally had larger estimated clonotype richness than memory subsets. Because the study included only a small number of donors, the genetic and exposure-history diversity represented was limited. Sharing across several donors was observed for approximately 4.6% of naive CD4, 3.5% of naive CD8, around 2.5% of memory CD4, and about 0.38% of memory CD8 clonotypes. Even with the large sequencing depth, rarefaction of the sorted-subset datasets indicated that sequencing was incomplete. Pairwise subsampling indicated that sequencing depth was expected to affect the degree of clonotype sharing among donors. Compared with non-shared clonotypes, clonotypes shared by all four sorted-subset donors had higher generation probabilities. Sampling was restricted to blood, and TCR repertoires in tissue are likely to differ from TCR repertoires in blood.

Comment on this clone: This clone's antigen is unknown. Base qualities were left out, and no much larger clone turns up one base away.

The chain is encoded by TRBV11-2 joined to TRBJ2-1; possibly the D gene is TRBD2, per 5 matching bases. The TCR comes from a woman in her 30s in good health. Sequencing was performed on memory CD4+ T cells sorted from blood. What the cell subset or site label conveys for this sample: CD45RA-negative fraction. The nucleotide sequence reads TGTGCCAGCAGCCCCGAGGGAGCGGCCTCCTACAATGAGCAGTTCTTC. This codes for CASSPEGAASYNEQFF.